One sample yielded the 17 T cell receptor beta chains listed below, sequenced in a study of T cells in localized non-small cell lung cancer. TCRdb's copy holds only in-frame clones and misses some; the assay was immunoSEQ multiplex PCR. The sample holds approximately 67,000 clones, just under 85% seen once. The material was peripheral blood, obtained before any cancer treatment. Every receptor here comes from a female donor over 55 with stage I lung adenocarcinoma.

The gene calls are TRBV6-1 and TRBJ1-5; no clear D gene. V shed 8 bases and J shed 3 bases, with 11 bases lying between them. Germline CDR1 reads MNHNS; CDR2 reads SASEGT. The CDR3 has 13 residues. The CDR3 region has the DNA TGTGCCAGCTGCTCCGCCAACAATCAGCCCCAGCATTTT. It codes for CASCSANNQPQHF.

To note about this clone: In the same sample, other DNA sequences code for this CDR3. The chain carries TRBV18 and TRBJ2-3; no definite D call. CDR1 KGHSH and CDR2 LQKENI come from the germline V gene. The CDR3 runs 11 residues. V was clipped by 2 bases and J by 6 bases, with 3 bases between them. In DNA form, the CDR3 reads TGTGCCAGCTCACCAGCGGATACGCAGTATTTT. Translated, it gives CASSPADTQYF.

This clone has only one observation. The chain employs TRBV5-6 and TRBJ1-2; D remains unclear. Trimming pared 2 bases from V and 7 bases from J, leaving 12 bases between. Germline V gene data show CDR1 as SGHDT and CDR2 as YYEEEE. CDR3 size: 13 residues. CDR3 residues: CASSFDRGTGYTF. DNA of the CDR3: TGTGCCAGCAGCTTTGATCGGGGTACTGGCTACACCTTC.

This sequence joins TRBV25-1 and TRBJ1-1; perhaps TRBD1 as D (5 bases). The CDR3 contains 13 residues. V lost 1 base and J lost 8, with 11 bases in between. Looked up from germline, CDR1 is MGHDK and CDR2 is SYGVNS. The CDR3 nucleotides are TGTGCCAGCAGTGAATTATCGGGGCCCGAAGCTTTCTTT. It is translated as CASSELSGPEAFF.

The chain has TRBV18 and TRBJ2-3, with 9 bases that match TRBD2. Germline V gene sequence: CDR1 KGHSH, CDR2 LQKENI. This CDR3 spans 16 amino acids. The trim removed 3 bases at V and 6 bases at J, leaving 10 bases unmatched. The CDR3 sequence: CASSPDVAGDSDTQYF. The CDR3 DNA sequence: TGTGCCAGCTCACCCGATGTAGCGGGAGACTCGGATACGCAGTATTTT.

The rearrangement uses TRBV30 and TRBJ2-7; no clear D. The CDR3 contains 15 residues. Per the germline V gene, CDR1 is GTSNPN and CDR2 is SVGIG (reference sequence). Trimming shortened V by 1 base and J by 1 base, and 14 bases separated the two germline ends. The CDR3, as DNA: TGTGCCTGGAGTGGGGGAACCTCGTGGTCCTACGAGCAGTACTTC. Its translation: CAWSGGTSWSYEQYF. The variable domain in full, with the rest retrieved from reference TRBV30 and TRBJ2-7, is SQTIHQWPATLVQPVGSPLSLECTVEGTSNPNLYWYRQAAGRGLQLLFYSVGIGQISSEVPQNLSASRPQDRQFILSSKKLLLSDSGFYLCAWSGGTSWSYEQYFGPGTRLTVT.

The DNA of the CDR3 is TGTGCCAGCAGTATCGCGGGACAAATCTACAATGAGCAGTTCTTC. As protein: CASSIAGQIYNEQFF. This chain links TRBV2 with TRBJ2-1; D may match TRBD1 or TRBD2 (6 bases each). Deletions cut 5 bases from V and 3 bases from J, with 14 bases between. CDR3 length equals 15 residues. Germline V gene sequence: CDR1 SNHLY, CDR2 FYNNEI.

This chain uses TRBV19 with TRBJ2-7, with 8 bases matching TRBD1. With 10 bases clipped from V and 6 bases from J, the junction kept 5 bases outside the gene matches. Germline assignment: CDR1 LNHDA and CDR2 SQIVND (reference sequence). This CDR3 region has 11 residues. The CDR3 bases are TGTGCCACCAAGACAGGGGCCGAGCAGTACTTC. This sequence encodes CATKTGAEQYF.

V is TRBV10-3 and J is TRBJ2-3; D remains unclear. The CDR3 is 15 residues long. Germline assignment: CDR1 ENHRY and CDR2 SYGVKD. Trimming removed 3 bases at V and 1 base at J, with 11 bases between. CDR3 in DNA: TGTGCCATCAGTGATCTGGGAAGGGGCACAGATACGCAGTATTTT. Translated, it gives CAISDLGRGTDTQYF.

The chain has TRBV9 and TRBJ1-1; D unresolved. Trimming removed 0 bases from V and 1 base from J, with 7 bases in between. The CDR3 consists of 14 residues. CDR1 and CDR2 (germline): SGDLS, YYNGEE. CDR3 DNA sequence: TGTGCCAGCAGCGTAGAAGTTGGGAACACTGAAGCTTTCTTT. Protein: CASSVEVGNTEAFF.

The rearrangement uses TRBV10-2 and TRBJ2-3; D is ambiguous. The germline CDR1 and CDR2 sequences are WSHSY and SAAADI. The CDR3 is 12 amino acids. The V and J ends lost 6 bases and 4 bases respectively, with 8 bases between them. The CDR3 loop is CASSQDADTQYF. CDR3 nucleotides: TGCGCCAGCAGCCAGGATGCAGATACGCAGTATTTT.

The chain is built from TRBV5-1 and TRBJ1-2, with D perhaps TRBD1 (5 bases). Germline CDR1 reads SGHRS; CDR2 reads YFSETQ. V dropped 0 bases and J dropped 6 bases, with 6 bases sitting between them. This CDR3 has 12 residues. CDR3 DNA: TGCGCCAGCAGCTTGGTGGACAATGGCTACACCTTC. Translated: CASSLVDNGYTF. Variable domain in full (rest from reference TRBV5-1 and TRBJ1-2): KAGVTQTPRYLIKTRGQQVTLSCSPISGHRSVSWYQQTPGQGLQFLFEYFSETQRNKGNFPGRFSGRQFSNSRSEMNVSTLELGDSALYLCASSLVDNGYTFGSGTRLTVV.

This clone has a single count. V is TRBV27 and J is TRBJ2-7; TRBD1 might be the D (6 bases). Germline CDR1 and CDR2: MNHEY and SMNVEV (reference sequence). Trimming shortened V by 5 bases and J by 2 bases, and 10 bases separated the two germline ends. The CDR3 covers 13 residues. The CDR3 DNA sequence: TGTGCCAGCAGTCGTAGGGACACCTACGAGCAGTACTTC. Protein sequence: CASSRRDTYEQYF.

The CDR3 DNA reads as TGTGCCAGCTCACCAAACTCCCCTAGTTCGAGCACTGAAGCTTTCTTT. Protein sequence: CASSPNSPSSSTEAFF. The chain has TRBV18 and TRBJ1-1; D gene uncertain. CDR1 is KGHSH and CDR2 is LQKENI in the germline V gene. The CDR3 runs 16 residues. Trimming shortened V by 2 bases and J by 4 bases, and 17 bases separated the two germline ends.

This chain connects TRBV27 to TRBJ2-5, with TRBD2 matching 7 bases. With 4 bases clipped from V and 11 bases from J, the junction kept 10 bases outside the gene matches. This CDR3 has 13 residues. The germline V gene has CDR1 MNHEY and CDR2 SMNVEV (reference sequence). CDR3 sequence reads: CASSWGGRGEQYF. CDR3 DNA sequence: TGTGCCAGCAGTTGGGGGGGGAGAGGAGAGCAGTACTTC.

CDR3: CASSSGFKGYTF. In DNA form, the CDR3 reads TGTGCCAGCAGCTCCGGGTTTAAAGGCTACACCTTC. The chain employs TRBV27 and TRBJ1-2; D gene uncertain. From germline, CDR1 is MNHEY and CDR2 SMNVEV (reference sequence). This CDR3 has 12 residues. The germline V and J ends were trimmed by 6 bases and 8 bases, with 13 bases remaining between them.

The chain joins TRBV7-9 to TRBJ2-5; either TRBD1 or TRBD2 may fit D (5 bases each). CDR3 length: 14 residues. Trimming removed 5 bases from V and 9 bases from J, with 19 bases in between. CDR1 is SEHNR, CDR2 FQNEAQ, per germline (reference sequence). The CDR3 loop is CASSPMGVLAAQYF. In DNA, the CDR3 is TGTGCCAGCAGCCCTATGGGGGTTCTTGCCGCCCAGTACTTC. The complete variable domain, with remaining parts taken from reference TRBV7-9 and TRBJ2-5, reads DTGVSQNPRHKITKRGQNVTFRCDPISEHNRLYWYRQTLGQGPEFLTYFQNEAQLEKSRLLSDRFSAERPKGSFSTLEIQRTEQGDSAMYLCASSPMGVLAAQYFGPGTRLLVL.